Listed below are T cell receptor beta chains from one sample, sequenced in a study of sequential checkpoint blockade in melanoma. TCRdb keeps only in-frame clones here, not all; method: immunoSEQ multiplex PCR. The repertoire has approximately 3,500 clones, 22% of them found once; the top ten carry 16%. The sample here was tumor tissue (inferred from file names), taken from a patient given nivolumab and ipilimumab in sequence. These receptor sequences come from a human donor with melanoma. Each CDR3 is given with its conserved first and last residue. A D gene is named only where the DNA matches it firmly. Not all rows give a size; the values are once, few, many and, for expanded clones, a class.

v_call	clone_size	j_call	d_call	cdr3_nt	cdr3_aa
TRBV15	medium-sized	TRBJ2-5	TRBD1	TGTGCCACCAGCAGACAAGGGACAGGCCTGCGGGAGACCCAGTACTTC	CATSRQGTGLRETQYF
TRBV6-8	-	TRBJ1-1	-	TGTGCCAGCATCGACAGTGGCGGGACTGAAGCTTTCTTT	CASIDSGGTEAFF
TRBV5-1	-	TRBJ2-1	-	TGCGCCAGCAGCTTGGGAGGGAACAACAATGAGCAGTTCTTC	CASSLGGNNNEQFF
TRBV9	few	TRBJ2-1	TRBD2	TGTGCCAGCGCTCCCCCGGGACTAGCGGGGAACAATGAGCAGTTCTTC	CASAPPGLAGNNEQFF
TRBV6-8	many	TRBJ2-5	TRBD2	TGTGCCAGCAGTGCCCCTAGCGGGGGGACTCAAGAGACCCAGTACTTC	CASSAPSGGTQETQYF
TRBV19	-	TRBJ1-6	-	TGTGCCACCTACGGCCCGCCCGGGGCCCTCCACTTT	CATYGPPGALHF
TRBV6-8	few	TRBJ1-1	TRBD1	TGTGCCAGCAGTTACCCACTTGTTCAGGGGGCAGACACTGAAGCTTTCTTT	CASSYPLVQGADTEAFF
TRBV9	few	TRBJ1-5	-	TGTGCCAGCAGTCAGGGAGGACGTCAGCCCCAGCATTTT	CASSQGGRQPQHF
TRBV9	many	TRBJ2-3	-	TGTGCCAGCAGCGTATTGCACACGGGAGATACGCAGTATTTT	CASSVLHTGDTQYF
TRBV6-8	few	TRBJ1-1	-	TGTGCCAGCACCAACGGAGACAGCCACATGAACACTGAAGCTTTCTTT	CASTNGDSHMNTEAFF
TRBV19	large	TRBJ2-2	-	TGTGCCAGTAGTAAGGCAGGGATGAACACCGGGGAGCTGTTTTTT	CASSKAGMNTGELFF
TRBV11-3	-	TRBJ2-1	-	TGTGCCAGCAGCGCGGGGACGGGCTCCTACAATGAGCAGTTCTTC	CASSAGTGSYNEQFF
TRBV9	-	TRBJ2-2	TRBD1	TGTGCCAGCAGCCATTCCCTTGGAGGACAGGCCTCGAGCACCGGGGAGCTGTTTTTT	CASSHSLGGQASSTGELFF
TRBV6-8	-	TRBJ2-3	TRBD1	TGTGCCAGCAGTACAGACAGGGGGCGGGGAGATACGCAGTATTTT	CASSTDRGRGDTQYF
TRBV29-1	-	TRBJ2-1	TRBD2	TGCAGCGTACCCCCGGGACTAGCGGCGAACAATGAGCAGTTCTTC	CSVPPGLAANNEQFF
TRBV12-5	-	TRBJ1-1	TRBD1	TGTGCTAGTGTTGCAGGGGGATTTACTGAAGCTTTCTTT	CASVAGGFTEAFF
TRBV5-1	-	TRBJ1-2	TRBD1	TGCGCCAGCAGCATTGGACAGGGGGACTATGGCTACACCTTC	CASSIGQGDYGYTF
TRBV6-8	-	TRBJ1-3	-	TGTGCCAGCAGTTACTCGAATGACGGCACCATATATTTT	CASSYSNDGTIYF
TRBV6-8	-	TRBJ2-7	TRBD1	TGTGCCAGCACCGGGAGACAGGGGGCCTACGAGCAGTACTTC	CASTGRQGAYEQYF
TRBV11-3	many	TRBJ1-1	TRBD1	TGTGCCAGCAGCCCCAGGGGGCGGGTGAACCCTGAAGCTTTCTTT	CASSPRGRVNPEAFF
TRBV25-1	few	TRBJ2-7	-	TGTGCCAGCATAAGCCCACTACCGCTAAACTACGAGCAGTACTTC	CASISPLPLNYEQYF
TRBV12-5	large	TRBJ2-1	-	TGTGCCAGCAAGGAGAGGCAATACAATGAGCAGTTCTTC	CASKERQYNEQFF
TRBV14	few	TRBJ1-5	-	TGTGCCAGCAGCCAAGCAGGGGTAGGTCAGCCCCAGCATTTT	CASSQAGVGQPQHF
TRBV18	-	TRBJ1-2	-	TGTGCCAGCTCACCAGGGACACCTAACTATGGCTACACCTTC	CASSPGTPNYGYTF